Following are 3 T cell receptor beta chains from one sample sequenced in a study of T cell responses to AZD1222 COVID-19 vaccine. Data came from immunoSEQ multiplex PCR; TCRdb stores just in-frame clones and leaves some out. The data contain around 99,000 clones, 92% of them seen just once; the ten biggest clones take up 8.5% to 10%. Sequences were derived from peripheral blood, sampled 28 days after the second AZD1222 dose. Every receptor here comes from an adult who received the AZD1222 COVID-19 vaccine.

V usage is TRBV10-3 and J usage is TRBJ1-2, with 7 bases that match TRBD1. CDR1 and CDR2 from the germline V gene are ENHRY and SYGVKD. Trimming at V came to 5 bases and at J to 10 bases, leaving 4 bases not matched to a gene. CDR3 length: 11 residues. The CDR3 spells CAISSTGNYTF. For the CDR3, the DNA is TGTGCCATCAGTTCGACAGGGAACTACACCTTC.

The rearrangement joins TRBV27 to TRBJ2-5; a weak D match, TRBD1 (6 bases). Trimming pared 3 bases from V and 8 bases from J, leaving 10 bases between. Looked up from germline, CDR1 is MNHEY and CDR2 is SMNVEV (reference sequence). The CDR3 runs 12 residues. The CDR3 loop reads CASSFLRGTQYF. CDR3 nucleotides: TGTGCCAGCAGTTTCCTCAGGGGAACCCAGTACTTC.

The V gene is TRBV6-2 or TRBV6-3, the J gene TRBJ1-2; no clear D gene. This CDR3 contains 11 residues. CDR1 MNHEY and CDR2 SVGEGT come from the germline V gene. V was clipped by 1 base and J by 6 bases, with 3 bases between them. CDR3 protein: CASSYFDGYTF. In DNA, the CDR3 is TGTGCCAGCAGTTACTTTGATGGCTACACCTTC.